The 8 T cell receptor beta chains below were found in one sample sequenced in a study of T cells in narcolepsy. Assay used: immunoSEQ multiplex PCR; TCRdb lists only in-frame clones, some missing. This sample yields roughly 34,000 clones, of which more than 80% are seen a single time; around 1.3% belongs to the top ten. The sequencing input was CD45RA- memory CD4+ T cells from PBMCs. The origin of the receptors is a human donor with narcolepsy.

The sample holds one count of this clone. J is TRBJ1-1 and V is TRBV4-2; TRBD1 matches at 7 bases. V lost 2 bases to trimming and J lost 8 bases; unmatched junction nucleotides: 5. Germline V gene sequence: CDR1 LGHNA, CDR2 YNFKEQ. This CDR3 comprises 13 residues. CDR3 protein: CASSQNRDSEAFF. CDR3 bases: TGTGCCAGCAGCCAAAACCGGGACAGCGAAGCTTTCTTT.

The chain couples TRBV28 to TRBJ2-5; no definite D call. The DNA end is a closer match to TRBJ2-7, so the J assignment may be wrong. CDR1 is MDHEN and CDR2 is SYDVKM in the germline V gene. The CDR3 has 14 amino acids. The CDR3 nucleotides read TGTGCCAGCAGCCAACAGCCAGCCGCCTACGAGCAGTACTTC. This gives the protein CASSQQPAAYEQYF.

The chain joins TRBV6-5 to TRBJ2-3; the match to TRBD2 covers 7 bases. Germline loops: CDR1 MNHEY, CDR2 SVGAGI. The junction had 7 bases not matched to a gene; V was cut back by 8 bases and J by 2 bases. The CDR3 length is 14 residues. The CDR3 sequence is CASAYSGYTDTQYF. In DNA, the CDR3 is TGTGCCAGCGCTTATAGCGGGTACACAGATACGCAGTATTTT.

A few counts support this clone. The genes are TRBV10-1 and TRBJ1-5; D is possibly TRBD1 (6 bases). CDR1 WNHNN and CDR2 SYGVQD come from the germline V gene (reference sequence). V shed 7 bases and J shed 3 bases, with 10 bases lying between them. This CDR3 comprises 13 residues. The CDR3 reads CASNGQPNQPQHF. The CDR3 DNA reads as TGCGCCAGCAACGGACAGCCCAATCAGCCCCAGCATTTT.

The rearrangement uses TRBV19 and TRBJ2-6; no definite D call. Germline-derived CDR1 and CDR2 are LNHDA and SQIVND (reference sequence). V lost 0 bases to trimming and J lost 4 bases, with 10 bases between them. The CDR3 is 16 amino acids. The CDR3 sequence is CASSIDRFPGANVLTF. In nucleotides, the CDR3 is TGTGCCAGTAGTATAGACAGGTTCCCCGGGGCCAACGTCCTGACTTTC. The full variable domain, rest sourced from reference TRBV19 and TRBJ2-6, is DGGITQSPKYLFRKEGQNVTLSCEQNLNHDAMYWYRQDPGQGLRLIYYSQIVNDFQKGDIAEGYSVSREKKESFPLTVTSAQKNPTAFYLCASSIDRFPGANVLTFGAGSRLTVL.

This rearrangement joins TRBV9 to TRBJ1-1; D remains ambiguous. Germline loops: CDR1 SGDLS, CDR2 YYNGEE. The length of the CDR3 is 13 residues. V lost 1 base and J lost 2, with 6 bases in between. CDR3 protein: CASSVQINTEAFF. The CDR3 DNA reads as TGTGCCAGCAGCGTACAGATTAACACTGAAGCTTTCTTT.

A single count supports this clone. The rearrangement uses TRBV12-5 and TRBJ1-3; D is undetermined. The CDR3 covers 12 residues. V lost 7 bases, J lost 4 bases, and 8 bases lay in between. The germline CDR1 and CDR2 sequences are LGHNT and FRNRAP. The chain's CDR3 is CASVIEGNTIYF. In DNA, the CDR3 is TGTGCTAGTGTAATAGAAGGAAACACCATATATTTT.

The rearrangement joins TRBV4-1 to TRBJ1-4; 7 nucleotides align to TRBD1. Germline V gene lookup returns CDR1 MGHRA and CDR2 YSYEKL. The CDR3 sequence is 15 residues long. J was trimmed by 5 bases and V by 5 bases; bases with no gene match: 8. The CDR3 region is CASSAPGQINEKLFF. The CDR3 region has the DNA TGCGCCAGCAGCGCACCGGGACAGATAAATGAAAAACTGTTTTTT.